Each of the 26 T cell receptor beta chains below was sequenced from the same sample in a study of identical twins. TCRdb itself ran the 5' RACE reads through MiXCR, one entry per CDR3 protein. The repertoire has over 250,000 distinct CDR3 sequences, roughly 9% of them found once; the top ten carry approximately 7%. These sequences were also reported in another study, on yellow fever vaccine responses in identical twins.

Material for sequencing was CD8+ T cells sorted from blood. The receptors were sampled from a young woman in good health.

This clonotype was seen repeatedly, ten times or more. The chain is built from TRBV5-1 and TRBJ1-2; unclear D gene. The CDR3 contains 12 residues. V gave up 5 bases and J gave up 5 bases, with 10 bases separating them. CDR1 is SGHRS and CDR2 is YFSETQ in the germline V gene. In DNA, the CDR3 is TGCGCCAGCAGACGTCCCTATTATGGCTACACCTTC. Translated, it gives CASRRPYYGYTF. Complete variable domain (other parts from reference TRBV5-1 and TRBJ1-2): KAGVTQTPRYLIKTRGQQVTLSCSPISGHRSVSWYQQTPGQGLQFLFEYFSETQRNKGNFPGRFSGRQFSNSRSEMNVSTLELGDSALYLCASRRPYYGYTFGSGTRLTVV.

This clonotype was found a few times. The chain uses TRBV19 and TRBJ2-7; D unclear. The ends were cut back, 0 bases at V and 1 base at J, with 7 bases in the middle. Germline V lookup: CDR1 LNHDA, CDR2 SQIVND (reference sequence). The CDR3 is made up of 14 amino acids. The CDR3 reads CASSIDSLSYEQYF. The CDR3, as DNA: TGTGCCAGTAGTATAGACAGCCTTTCCTACGAGCAGTACTTC.

This chain joins TRBV19 and TRBJ1-1, with D possibly TRBD1 on 6 matching bases. Germline-derived CDR1 and CDR2 are LNHDA and SQIVND (reference sequence). The ends were cut back, 4 bases at V and 4 bases at J, with 13 bases in the middle. This CDR3 is 14 amino acids long. The CDR3 sequence is CASSTIAGATEAFF. The CDR3 DNA sequence: TGTGCCAGTAGTACCATCGCGGGGGCCACTGAAGCTTTCTTT.

This clonotype was seen more than once but under ten times. V is TRBV11-2 and J is TRBJ2-4; no clear D gene. Per germline, CDR1 SGHAT and CDR2 FQNNGV. The CDR3 covers 16 residues. Trimming left V 2 bases short and J 0 bases short, with 11 bases between. The CDR3 bases are TGTGCCAGCAGCTTAAATTGGGGTTCAGCCAAAAACATTCAGTACTTC. This codes for CASSLNWGSAKNIQYF.

This sequence joins TRBV7-2 and TRBJ2-2; D is undetermined. This CDR3 is built from 12 residues. V shed 4 bases and J shed 7 bases, with 7 bases lying between them. CDR1 is SGHTA, CDR2 FQGNSA, per germline. The CDR3 DNA sequence: TGTGCCAGCAGCTCAGCGCACGGGGAGCTGTTTTTT. Translating it yields CASSSAHGELFF.

This clonotype was detected ten times or more. V usage is TRBV3-1 and J usage is TRBJ2-7; D might be TRBD1 or TRBD2, each matching 5 bases. Germline-derived CDR1 and CDR2 are LGHDT and YNNKEL (reference sequence). This CDR3 is 16 amino acids long. Trimming took 0 bases from V and 2 from J, leaving 14 bases between them. In nucleotides, the CDR3 is TGTGCCAGCAGCCAAGATCTGGCAGGGAGAACCTACGAGCAGTACTTC. This gives the protein CASSQDLAGRTYEQYF.

This clonotype has ten or more counts. The chain links TRBV7-8 to TRBJ2-7; either TRBD1 or TRBD2 may supply D (5 bases each). V was pared by 4 bases and J by 3 bases, with 13 bases between. The CDR3 spans 14 residues. Germline CDR1 SGHVS, CDR2 FQNEAQ. The CDR3 loop is CASSSRDPGYEQYF. The CDR3 region has the DNA TGTGCCAGCAGCTCCCGGGACCCCGGCTACGAGCAGTACTTC.

This clonotype appeared a few times. The CDR3 loop is CASTLTAVRETQYF. CDR3 coding DNA: TGTGCCAGCACACTAACGGCCGTTCGGGAGACCCAGTACTTC. The chain recombines TRBV28 with TRBJ2-5; D is uncertain. From germline, CDR1 is MDHEN and CDR2 SYDVKM. The ends were cut back, 7 bases at V and 5 bases at J, with 17 bases in the middle. CDR3 length: 14 amino acids.

This clonotype was observed many times. The J gene is TRBJ2-7, the V gene TRBV6-1; 10 bases align to TRBD2. J lost 2 bases, V lost 2 bases, and 3 bases had no gene match. The CDR3 is 15 residues long. CDR1 MNHNS and CDR2 SASEGT come from the germline V gene. CDR3 sequence reads: CASSERLAGAYEQYF. The CDR3 coding sequence is TGTGCCAGCAGTGAACGGCTAGCGGGGGCCTACGAGCAGTACTTC.

The table lists this clonotype with many counts. The chain is built from TRBV29-1 and TRBJ1-4, with a possible D match to TRBD1 (5 bases). The germline CDR1 and CDR2 sequences are SQVTM and ANQGSEA. Trimming shortened V by 6 bases and J by 10 bases, and 12 bases separated the two germline ends. The CDR3 has 11 amino acids. CDR3 sequence reads: CSVHQGGKLFF. CDR3 coding DNA: TGCAGCGTACACCAGGGAGGAAAACTGTTTTTT.

This clonotype was counted only a few times. The chain carries TRBV24-1 and TRBJ2-1; 9 nucleotides align to TRBD2. With V trimmed by 5 bases and J by 7 bases, 2 bases remained unmatched. The germline V gene has CDR1 KGHDR and CDR2 SFDVKD. This CDR3 spans 13 amino acids. In DNA, the CDR3 is TGTGCCACCAGTGGCCTAGCGGGAAATGAGCAGTTCTTC. Translation: CATSGLAGNEQFF.

This clonotype was seen many times. The chain links TRBV7-9 to TRBJ2-7, with 9 bases identical to TRBD1. The CDR3 is 15 amino acids. In germline, CDR1 is SEHNR, CDR2 FQNEAQ (reference sequence). V lost 2 bases and J lost 1; bases outside the gene matches: 3. DNA of the CDR3: TGTGCCAGCAGCTTAACAGGACAGGGGTCCTACGAGCAGTACTTC. This gives the protein CASSLTGQGSYEQYF.

The rearrangement joins TRBV6-2 or TRBV6-3 to TRBJ2-2; TRBD2 aligns across 7 bases. Germline V lookup: CDR1 MNHEY, CDR2 SVGEGT. The CDR3 sequence is 17 residues long. Unmatched junction bases numbered 11, after V lost 2 bases and J lost 5 bases. CDR3 loop: CASSYTSSGRGTGELFF. The CDR3 DNA is TGTGCCAGCAGTTACACGTCTAGCGGACGAGGGACCGGGGAGCTGTTTTTT.

Comments on this clonotype: Germline is not matched at one junction end, which may reflect a read error. V usage is TRBV20-1 and J usage is TRBJ2-5, with D perhaps being TRBD1 or TRBD2 (7 bases each). This CDR3 comprises 11 residues. Germline CDR1 DFQATT, CDR2 SNEGSKA (reference sequence). CDR3 nucleotides: TGCAGTGCTAGAGACGGGGGGACAGAACACTTC. Its translation is CSARDGGTEHF.

This clonotype turned up a few times. A read error may account for a junction end that differs from germline. The V and J genes are TRBV19 and TRBJ2-1, with 8 bases matching TRBD1. This CDR3 contains 10 residues. CDR1 LNHDA and CDR2 SQIVND come from the germline V gene (reference sequence). CDR3 in DNA: TGTGCCAGTACCAAAGGGACAGGCCCCTTC. It encodes CASTKGTGPF. The full variable domain, rest sourced from reference TRBV19 and TRBJ2-1, is DGGITQSPKYLFRKEGQNVTLSCEQNLNHDAMYWYRQDPGQGLRLIYYSQIVNDFQKGDIAEGYSVSREKKESFPLTVTSAQKNPTAFYLCASTKGTGPFGPGTRLTVL.

Ten or more counts support this clonotype. The chain combines TRBV6-5 with TRBJ1-3, with 8 nucleotides matching TRBD1. The germline CDR1 and CDR2 sequences are MNHEY and SVGAGI. V was pared by 2 bases and J by 7 bases, with 7 bases of the junction left unmatched. This CDR3 spans 15 amino acids. CDR3 sequence (DNA): TGTGCCAGCAGTTACCCCCCAGGGGGCTCGAACACCATATATTTT. Amino acid sequence: CASSYPPGGSNTIYF.

This clonotype showed up many times. The chain carries TRBV27 and TRBJ2-7; 8 nucleotides line up with TRBD1. The CDR3 consists of 14 residues. V trimming: 5 bases; J trimming: 6 bases; junction bases outside the gene matches: 9. Germline CDR1 reads MNHEY; CDR2 reads SMNVEV (reference sequence). CDR3 sequence: CASSPSQGAGEQYF. In DNA, the CDR3 is TGTGCCAGCAGTCCGAGCCAGGGGGCGGGCGAGCAGTACTTC.

This sequence joins TRBV28 and TRBJ2-5; D call uncertain. The length of the CDR3 is 15 residues. Trimming took 3 bases from V and 0 from J, leaving 11 bases between them. Germline V gives CDR1 MDHEN, CDR2 SYDVKM. The CDR3 here is CASSFRATNQETQYF. The CDR3 bases are TGTGCCAGCAGTTTTCGTGCGACCAACCAAGAGACCCAGTACTTC.

This clonotype was counted at least ten times. The gene calls are TRBV7-2 and TRBJ2-7, with D perhaps matching TRBD1 or TRBD2 (5 bases each). This CDR3 is 14 amino acids long. Germline V gene sequence: CDR1 SGHTA, CDR2 FQGNSA. V was trimmed by 0 bases and J by 1 base, leaving 7 bases between them. Written as DNA, the CDR3 is TGTGCCAGCAGCTTAGCGGGGGAATCCTACGAGCAGTACTTC. Amino acids: CASSLAGESYEQYF.

The chain uses TRBV11-2 and TRBJ2-3; TRBD2 matches 8 bases. Per germline, CDR1 SGHAT and CDR2 FQNNGV. The CDR3 has 17 amino acids. The ends lost 1 base at V and 2 bases at J; junction bases unmatched: 8. CDR3 in amino acids: CASSLVSGASLTDTQYF. DNA for the CDR3: TGTGCCAGCAGCTTAGTTAGCGGGGCAAGCCTCACAGATACGCAGTATTTT.

The CDR3 loop is CASSQGQGVDTYYEQYF. The CDR3 nucleotides are TGTGCCAGCAGCCAAGGGCAGGGGGTGGACACTTACTACGAGCAGTACTTC. V usage is TRBV3-1 and J usage is TRBJ2-7; TRBD1 aligns across 7 bases. Germline CDR1 LGHDT, CDR2 YNNKEL (reference sequence). The CDR3 extends over 17 amino acids. The V and J ends lost 1 base and 3 bases, in that order; junction bases with no gene match: 12.

This clonotype was seen only a few times. The chain employs TRBV20-1 and TRBJ2-5, with 9 bases fitting TRBD2. V lost 3 bases and J lost 2; bases outside the gene matches: 16. Germline loops: CDR1 DFQATT, CDR2 SNEGSKA (reference sequence). The CDR3 length is 18 residues. CDR3 region: CSARGSGGQKLIQETQYF. CDR3 DNA: TGCAGTGCTAGGGGTAGCGGGGGCCAAAAACTAATTCAAGAGACCCAGTACTTC.

This clonotype occurred a few times. This chain uses TRBV7-8 with TRBJ1-6; D call uncertain. The CDR3 length is 16 residues. Germline CDR1 and CDR2: SGHVS and FQNEAQ. The V gene lost 6 bases and the J gene lost 5 bases, with 17 bases spanning the gap. CDR3 protein: CASREHLKKDNSPLHF. The DNA for the CDR3 is TGTGCCAGCAGAGAACACCTAAAAAAAGATAATTCACCCCTCCACTTT.

This chain joins TRBV7-2 and TRBJ2-6, with D tentatively TRBD1 (6 bases). This CDR3 is built from 13 residues. CDR1 and CDR2 from the germline V gene are SGHTA and FQGNSA. V gave up 9 bases and J gave up 4 bases, with 10 bases separating them. In DNA form, the CDR3 reads TGTGCCAGATCAGGGGAAGGGGCCAACGTCCTGACTTTC. Encoded protein: CARSGEGANVLTF.

The V and J genes are TRBV20-1 and TRBJ2-7; possibly TRBD2 for D (5 bases). Germline V lookup: CDR1 DFQATT, CDR2 SNEGSKA (reference sequence). The V gene lost 5 bases and the J gene lost 9 bases, with 23 bases spanning the gap. The CDR3 is 14 amino acids. The DNA of the CDR3 is TGCAGTGCTCAACTAGAACTCTCTTCTTTAAGGCAGTACTTC. Translation gives CSAQLELSSLRQYF.

This clonotype was counted a few times. The chain recombines TRBV19 with TRBJ1-5; no clear D gene. Between the trimmed V and J ends, which lost 1 base and 5 bases, there was a span of 6 bases. Germline V gives CDR1 LNHDA, CDR2 SQIVND (reference sequence). The CDR3 contains 13 residues. The CDR3 sequence: CASSIADYQPQHF. DNA of the CDR3: TGTGCCAGTAGTATAGCAGATTATCAGCCCCAGCATTTT.